A selection of T cell receptor beta chains follows, all from one sample in a study of blood T cell repertoires in COVID-19. Method: immunoSEQ multiplex PCR; TCRdb's copy keeps in-frame clones and lacks some. The sample shows around 230,000 clones, about nine tenths of them seen only once. The source material was PBMCs or T cells enriched from blood (not recorded which). Receptor source: a man between 18 and 29 years old with acute COVID-19. The CDR3 runs from the conserved cysteine through the conserved F or W. D genes are given only for firm matches. Expanded clones are given a class, and other clones once, few, many or no size at all.

DNA,CDR3,D,size,J,V
TGTGCCAGCCGGACAGGGGGCGCGGGGGGGGAGACCCAGTACTTC,CASRTGGAGGETQYF,TRBD1,.,TRBJ2-5,TRBV28
TGTGCCAGCAGTCCCGGGACAGCCACAGATACGCAGTATTTT,CASSPGTATDTQYF,TRBD1,.,TRBJ2-3,TRBV6-5
TGTGCCAGCAGTAGTGCACTCTATGGCTACACCTTC,CASSSALYGYTF,.,few,TRBJ1-2,TRBV28
TGTGCCAGCAGTCGGACAGGGTTCAATGAGCAGTTCTTC,CASSRTGFNEQFF,TRBD1,.,TRBJ2-1,TRBV7-9
TGTGCCAGCAGTGTATCCAGGACAGGTGGCTACGAGCAGTACTTC,CASSVSRTGGYEQYF,TRBD1,.,TRBJ2-7,TRBV28
TGTGCCAGCAGTTCGCAGGTATCTGAAGCTTTCTTT,CASSSQVSEAFF,.,.,TRBJ1-1,TRBV12-3/TRBV12-4
TGTGCCAGCAGTTTGGCCAGATCTAACACTGAAGCTTTCTTT,CASSLARSNTEAFF,.,.,TRBJ1-1,TRBV27
TGTGCCATCAGTGAGCCAGGACAGAGGGATGCCAATGAGCAGTTCTTC,CAISEPGQRDANEQFF,.,.,TRBJ2-1,TRBV10-3
TGTGCCAGCAGCGCAGGGGACAGGGGGAGGAACACTGAAGCTTTCTTT,CASSAGDRGRNTEAFF,TRBD1,.,TRBJ1-1,TRBV7-9
TGCGCCAGCAGCACAACCTGGACAGGGGACGAGCAGTACTTC,CASSTTWTGDEQYF,TRBD1,.,TRBJ2-7,TRBV4-1
TGTGCCAGCAGCTCGACCCGGGACAGGGGCCACTATGGCTACACCTTC,CASSSTRDRGHYGYTF,TRBD1,.,TRBJ1-2,TRBV11-2
TGTGCCAGCAGCACCCTTCGGAGGGCCTCATCCTACAATGAGCAGTTCTTC,CASSTLRRASSYNEQFF,.,.,TRBJ2-1,TRBV3-1/TRBV3-2
TGTGCCAGCAGCTTAGTGGACAGTAGCTCCTACAATGAGCAGTTCTTC,CASSLVDSSSYNEQFF,.,.,TRBJ2-1,TRBV11-3
TGTGCCAGCAGCTCTGCCGGGACAGGCCCCAATGAGCAGTTCTTC,CASSSAGTGPNEQFF,TRBD1,.,TRBJ2-1,TRBV28
TGTGCCGCAGTCCCTTCTCGGGGGGGGAACTATGGCTACACCTTC,CAAVPSRGGNYGYTF,.,.,TRBJ1-2,TRBV6-5
TGTGCCAGCAGCAATTCAAGAGGACAGGGAGGTACCGGGGAGCTGTTTTTT,CASSNSRGQGGTGELFF,TRBD1,.,TRBJ2-2,TRBV7-6
TGTGCCAGCAGCTTGGCCAGGGGGGAGAGCTCTGGAAACACCATATATTTT,CASSLARGESSGNTIYF,TRBD1,.,TRBJ1-3,TRBV5-4
TGCAGCGTTGAATTTCCTTTCAGCTCCTACAATGAGCAGTTCTTC,CSVEFPFSSYNEQFF,.,.,TRBJ2-1,TRBV29-1
TGTGCCAGCAGTTCGGGTTCAGGGGCAATCTACAATGAGCAGTTCTTC,CASSSGSGAIYNEQFF,.,.,TRBJ2-1,TRBV28
TGTGCCACCAGTGGACAGACCTATGGCTACACCTTC,CATSGQTYGYTF,.,.,TRBJ1-2,TRBV24-1
TGTGCCATCAGGAACAGCAACACTGAAGCTTTCTTT,CAIRNSNTEAFF,.,.,TRBJ1-1,TRBV10-3
TGTGCCAGTAGTATAGGGCCTCGGGACAACTCCTACGAGCAGTACTTC,CASSIGPRDNSYEQYF,.,.,TRBJ2-7,TRBV19
TGCAGCGTCCGGGACAGGGGGTCCGAGCAGTACTTC,CSVRDRGSEQYF,TRBD1,.,TRBJ2-7,TRBV29-1
TGTGCCAGCAGCTTAGACAGCTCCTATAATTCACCCCTCCACTTT,CASSLDSSYNSPLHF,.,few,TRBJ1-6,TRBV7-9
TGTGCCAGCAGCCCTACTGAAGGGGGCGGCTACACCTTC,CASSPTEGGGYTF,TRBD1,.,TRBJ1-2,TRBV7-3
TGTGCCAGCAGAGGACAGTTCGCGGGAAACACCATATATTTT,CASRGQFAGNTIYF,.,.,TRBJ1-3,TRBV28
TGTGCCAGCAGTTTAGGGCTCTACGAGCAGTACTTC,CASSLGLYEQYF,.,.,TRBJ2-7,TRBV12-3/TRBV12-4
TGTGCCAGCAGTGAATGGGGGGATAGCACAGATACGCAGTATTTT,CASSEWGDSTDTQYF,.,.,TRBJ2-3,TRBV6-4
TGCGCCAGCAGTGAGACAGAACTATACGGCTACACCTTC,CASSETELYGYTF,.,.,TRBJ1-2,TRBV5-1
TGTGCTAGTTGGAGAGATCCCTACGAGCAGTACTTC,CASWRDPYEQYF,.,.,TRBJ2-7,TRBV12-5
TGTGCCAGCAGCCATGAGGGTTTTCCCCAGCATTTT,CASSHEGFPQHF,.,.,TRBJ1-5,TRBV3-1/TRBV3-2
TGTGCCATCAGTGACAGGGGGAGTGGTGAGACCCAGTACTTC,CAISDRGSGETQYF,TRBD1,.,TRBJ2-5,TRBV10-3
TGTGCCAGCAGTTTAATGGGGGGCACTGAAGCTTTCTTT,CASSLMGGTEAFF,.,.,TRBJ1-1,TRBV27
TGTGCCAGCAGTGAAGCGATCGGGAGGGGTCTCCAAAACACTGAAGCTTTCTTT,CASSEAIGRGLQNTEAFF,.,.,TRBJ1-1,TRBV2
TGTGCCAGCAGTTTATCACCCACAGCCGAAGCTTTCTTT,CASSLSPTAEAFF,.,.,TRBJ1-1,TRBV27
TGTGCCTGGAGTGTGAGGCTAGCGTTCAATGAGCAGTTCTTC,CAWSVRLAFNEQFF,.,.,TRBJ2-1,TRBV30
TGCGCCAGCAGCTTGGGGACAGGTGTTGGAGAAAAACTGTTTTTT,CASSLGTGVGEKLFF,TRBD1,.,TRBJ1-4,TRBV5-1
TGCAGCGTTGGGAGGGAATATGAGCAGTTCTTC,CSVGREYEQFF,.,.,TRBJ2-1,TRBV29-1
TGTGCCAGCAGTTTATCGGCGGGCGAGCAGTACTTC,CASSLSAGEQYF,.,.,TRBJ2-7,TRBV28
TGTGCCAGCAGTCTCCGCGGGACGGCCAAAAACATTCAGTACTTC,CASSLRGTAKNIQYF,.,.,TRBJ2-4,TRBV28
TGTGCCAGCAGTTATCCCGGGGGCCAAGAGACCCAGTACTTC,CASSYPGGQETQYF,.,once,TRBJ2-5,TRBV6-5
TGCGCCAGCAGCCAGTATCACAGGGGGGGGAATTCACCCCTCCACTTT,CASSQYHRGGNSPLHF,TRBD1,.,TRBJ1-6,TRBV4-1
TGTGCCAGCAGCAGGGAGGGCACAGATACGCAGTATTTT,CASSREGTDTQYF,.,.,TRBJ2-3,TRBV3-1/TRBV3-2
TGTGCCAGCACCCCCCAGCGGGGTGAGCAGTTCTTC,CASTPQRGEQFF,TRBD2,.,TRBJ2-1,TRBV12-3/TRBV12-4
TGCGCCAGCAGCCAAGATCACAGGGTTCCCACCGGGGAGCTGTTTTTT,CASSQDHRVPTGELFF,.,.,TRBJ2-2,TRBV4-3
TGTGCCAGCAGTTACACAGGGACTACCTACAATGAGCAGTTCTTC,CASSYTGTTYNEQFF,.,.,TRBJ2-1,TRBV6-5
TGCAGCGTTGAAGATTTCCCAGATACCGGGGAGCTGTTTTTT,CSVEDFPDTGELFF,.,once,TRBJ2-2,TRBV29-1
TGCACCAGCAGCCAAGAGCGTGAGCGGGGGGCTAGCACAGATACGCAGTATTTT,CTSSQERERGASTDTQYF,.,.,TRBJ2-3,TRBV1
TGTGCCAGCAGCCAAGAAGCTAGCGGGAGCACGAACACCGGGGAGCTGTTTTTT,CASSQEASGSTNTGELFF,TRBD2,.,TRBJ2-2,TRBV4-2
TGCAGCGTTGGGTTGGAGGGAAACACCGGGGAGCTGTTTTTT,CSVGLEGNTGELFF,.,.,TRBJ2-2,TRBV29-1
TGTGCCAGCGCGCTAGCGGGCCCGCCAGATACGCAGTATTTT,CASALAGPPDTQYF,TRBD2,.,TRBJ2-3,TRBV28
TGTGCCAGCAGCTTTTCCACCGGGACAGGGTCTAACTATGGCTACACCTTC,CASSFSTGTGSNYGYTF,TRBD1,.,TRBJ1-2,TRBV9
TGTGCCACCAGTGAAAGGACCGGGACAGGGACCGAGACCCAGTACTTC,CATSERTGTGTETQYF,TRBD1,once,TRBJ2-5,TRBV24-1
TGTGCCAGCAGTGAAACAGACTACGAGCAGTACTTC,CASSETDYEQYF,.,.,TRBJ2-7,TRBV2
TGTGCCAGCAGCCTCGGATCGGGGTTTTCCGAGACCCAGTACTTC,CASSLGSGFSETQYF,.,.,TRBJ2-5,TRBV9